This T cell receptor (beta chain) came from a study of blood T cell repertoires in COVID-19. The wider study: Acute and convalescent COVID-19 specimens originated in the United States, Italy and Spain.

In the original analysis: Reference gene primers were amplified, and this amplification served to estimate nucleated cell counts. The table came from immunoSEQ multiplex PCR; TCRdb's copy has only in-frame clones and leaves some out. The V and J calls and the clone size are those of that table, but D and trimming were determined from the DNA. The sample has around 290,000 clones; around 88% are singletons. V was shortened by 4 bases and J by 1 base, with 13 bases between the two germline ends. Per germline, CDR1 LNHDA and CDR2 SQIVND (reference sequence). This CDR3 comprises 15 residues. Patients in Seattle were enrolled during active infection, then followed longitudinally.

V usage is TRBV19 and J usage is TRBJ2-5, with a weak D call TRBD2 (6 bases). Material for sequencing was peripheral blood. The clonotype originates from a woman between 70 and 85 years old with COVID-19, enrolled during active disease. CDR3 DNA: TGTGCCAGTAGTAGGTGGCGGGGAGGCCAAGAGACCCAGTACTTC. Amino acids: CASSRWRGGQETQYF.